The 12 T cell receptor beta chains in this list originate from one sample, sequenced in a study of T-cell memory formation after mild COVID-19 (dated by TCRdb to 2020 to 2023). To prepare the library, 5' RACE was applied. Sequencer: Illumina NovaSeq 6000. In-frame beta chains were kept once TCRdb had trimmed the public reads at Q25 with fastp and called clones with MiXCR. Rows are combined by CDR3 protein, so each entry shows the most common genes and DNA. Within this sample are 560,000 or so distinct CDR3 sequences, with 17% of them counted one time only. About 8.1% of the sample is held by the ten biggest clonotypes. Material: PBMCs or a T cell subset sorted from them (not recorded which). The receptors here all came from an adult woman who had mild COVID-19 (a few samples of this study predate the infection). The sample titles of this study are shuffled in the database, so cell type and time point are left out; the donor was told from shared clones.

The chain carries TRBV5-4 and TRBJ2-2, with D maybe TRBD2 (6 bases). V was trimmed by 4 bases and J by 4 bases, leaving 17 bases between them. The CDR3 is 16 residues long. Germline CDR1 SGHNT, CDR2 YYREEE (reference sequence). The CDR3 DNA reads as TGTGCCAGCAGCAGCGGTGGAGGGGCTGGCACCGGGGAGCTGTTTTTT. This encodes CASSSGGGAGTGELFF.

This clonotype was seen at least ten times. This chain uses TRBV7-3 with TRBJ2-3, with TRBD2 matching 12 bases. Germline values: CDR1 SGHTA, CDR2 FQGTGA. The V gene end was trimmed by 5 bases and the J gene end by 2 bases; junction bases not matched to a gene: 5. The CDR3 extends over 16 amino acids. CDR3 bases: TGTGCCAGCAGCACCACTAGCGGGGGGACCACAGATACGCAGTATTTT. Amino acids: CASSTTSGGTTDTQYF.

The chain links TRBV4-2 to TRBJ2-1; 10 nucleotides agree with TRBD2. The V and J ends lost 1 base and 6 bases, in that order; junction bases with no gene match: 12. The CDR3 has 18 residues. Per the germline V gene, CDR1 is LGHNA and CDR2 is YNFKEQ. The CDR3: CASSQVSKAGGPLNEQFF. The CDR3 bases are TGTGCCAGCAGCCAAGTCAGCAAAGCGGGAGGGCCCCTCAATGAGCAGTTCTTC.

This clonotype was counted only a few times. The J gene is TRBJ1-1, the V gene TRBV20-1; D is ambiguous. Between the trimmed V and J ends, which lost 3 bases and 1 base, there was a span of 18 bases. This CDR3 contains 16 residues. The V gene's germline CDR1 is DFQATT and CDR2 SNEGSKA (reference sequence). The CDR3 DNA reads TGCAGTGCTAGTACTCCTTTGATACGGGAGAACACTGAAGCTTTCTTT. This sequence encodes CSASTPLIRENTEAFF.

In this sample, this clonotype turned up a few times. This sequence joins TRBV6-5 and TRBJ2-1; D is undetermined. Trimming took 2 bases from V and 5 from J, leaving 10 bases between them. CDR3 length equals 14 residues. In germline, CDR1 is MNHEY, CDR2 SVGAGI. The chain's CDR3 is CASSYIGLHNEQFF. The CDR3, as DNA: TGTGCCAGCAGTTACATCGGTCTTCACAATGAGCAGTTCTTC.

This clonotype was seen repeatedly, ten times or more. The rearrangement uses TRBV5-1 and TRBJ2-1; 10 positions match TRBD1. This CDR3 has 18 residues. V trimming: 6 bases; J trimming: 2 bases; junction bases outside the gene matches: 14. In germline, CDR1 is SGHRS, CDR2 YFSETQ. CDR3 sequence: CASMLGQGSRRAYNEQFF. The CDR3 coding sequence is TGCGCCAGCATGTTGGGACAGGGGAGTAGAAGGGCCTACAATGAGCAGTTCTTC.

V gene TRBV12-3 or TRBV12-4 combines with J gene TRBJ1-1, with D hard to call. CDR3 size: 15 residues. Between the trimmed V and J ends, which lost 7 bases and 0 bases, there was a span of 15 bases. The CDR3 protein is CASTLSRAVNTEAFF. CDR3 in DNA: TGTGCCAGCACCCTCTCCCGGGCAGTGAACACTGAAGCTTTCTTT.

The chain uses TRBV10-2 and TRBJ2-5; 9 bases line up with TRBD2. Germline trimming cut 0 bases from V and 3 bases from J; bases unmatched to any gene: 2. This CDR3 spans 15 amino acids. CDR1 WSHSY and CDR2 SAAADI come from the germline V gene. In nucleotides, the CDR3 is TGCGCCAGCAGTGAGTCTAGCGGGGGTAAAGAGACCCAGTACTTC. It encodes CASSESSGGKETQYF.

This clonotype came up a few times. This chain connects TRBV24-1 to TRBJ1-5; 10 nucleotides match TRBD1. Germline V lookup: CDR1 KGHDR, CDR2 SFDVKD. V trimming: 4 bases; J trimming: 5 bases; junction bases outside the gene matches: 1. The CDR3 runs 14 residues. The CDR3 nucleotides read TGTGCCACCAGTGAAGGACAGGGGGATCAGCCCCAGCATTTT. Its protein is CATSEGQGDQPQHF.

The chain combines TRBV6-1 with TRBJ1-2; D unclear. Trimming left V 6 bases short and J 4 bases short, with 12 bases between. CDR3 length: 13 residues. Germline assignment: CDR1 MNHNS and CDR2 SASEGT. CDR3 in DNA: TGTGCCAGCAGAAACAAGGGCGGCTATGGCTACACCTTC. As protein: CASRNKGGYGYTF.

This chain links TRBV12-3 or TRBV12-4 with TRBJ2-6; TRBD1 aligns across 9 bases. V gave up 3 bases and J gave up 2 bases; unmatched junction bases: 5. This CDR3 has 17 residues. For the CDR3, the DNA is TGTGCCAGCAGTTTGGAAGGGACAGGGACTGGGGCCAACGTCCTGACTTTC. Translating gives CASSLEGTGTGANVLTF.

The chain carries TRBV5-1 and TRBJ1-1; 7 nucleotides line up with TRBD1. In germline, CDR1 is SGHRS, CDR2 YFSETQ. V was pared by 4 bases and J by 5 bases, with 14 bases of the junction left unmatched. The CDR3 is 16 amino acids. The CDR3 DNA sequence: TGCGCCAGCAGCCCTGGGACAGCCCTGCGTGGTACTGAAGCTTTCTTT. Residues: CASSPGTALRGTEAFF.